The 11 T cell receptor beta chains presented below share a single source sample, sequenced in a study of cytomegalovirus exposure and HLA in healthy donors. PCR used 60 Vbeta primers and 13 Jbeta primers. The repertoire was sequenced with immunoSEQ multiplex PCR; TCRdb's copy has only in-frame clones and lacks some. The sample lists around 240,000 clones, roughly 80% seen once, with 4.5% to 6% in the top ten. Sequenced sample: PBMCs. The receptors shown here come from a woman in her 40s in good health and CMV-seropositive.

For the CDR3, the DNA is TGCAGCGTTGGCGAAACGAACACCGGGGAGCTGTTTTTT. The encoded protein is CSVGETNTGELFF. The chain employs TRBV29-1 and TRBJ2-2; no clear D gene. The V end was cut by 4 bases, the J end by 0 bases, with 6 bases between. Germline values: CDR1 SQVTM, CDR2 ANQGSEA. CDR3 length: 13 amino acids.

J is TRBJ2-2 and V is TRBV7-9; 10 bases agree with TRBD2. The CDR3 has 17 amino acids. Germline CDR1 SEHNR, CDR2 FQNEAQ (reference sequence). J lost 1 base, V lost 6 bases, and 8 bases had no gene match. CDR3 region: CASRYSSGRGNTGELFF. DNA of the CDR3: TGTGCCAGCAGGTACTCGAGCGGGAGGGGGAACACCGGGGAGCTGTTTTTT.

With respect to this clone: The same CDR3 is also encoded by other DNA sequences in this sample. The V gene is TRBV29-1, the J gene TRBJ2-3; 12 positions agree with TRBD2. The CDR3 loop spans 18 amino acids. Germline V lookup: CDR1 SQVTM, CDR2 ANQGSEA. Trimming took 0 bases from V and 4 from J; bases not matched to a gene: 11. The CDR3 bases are TGCAGCGTTGAAGACCCCCTTGGACTAGCGGGAAGGGCAGATACGCAGTATTTT. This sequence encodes CSVEDPLGLAGRADTQYF.

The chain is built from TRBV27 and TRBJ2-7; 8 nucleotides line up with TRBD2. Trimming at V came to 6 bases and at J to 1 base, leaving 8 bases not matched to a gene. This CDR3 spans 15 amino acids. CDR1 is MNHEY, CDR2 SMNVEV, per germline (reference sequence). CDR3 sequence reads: CASSPAGVGSYEQYF. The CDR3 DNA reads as TGTGCCAGCAGCCCAGCGGGGGTGGGGTCCTACGAGCAGTACTTC.

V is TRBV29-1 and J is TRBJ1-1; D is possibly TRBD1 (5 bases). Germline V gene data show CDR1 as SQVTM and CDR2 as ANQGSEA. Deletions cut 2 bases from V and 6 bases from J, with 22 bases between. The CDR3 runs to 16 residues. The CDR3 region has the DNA TGCAGCGTTGAAACTGCTCTGGGAGGGGTCCCCGCTGAAGCTTTCTTT. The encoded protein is CSVETALGGVPAEAFF.

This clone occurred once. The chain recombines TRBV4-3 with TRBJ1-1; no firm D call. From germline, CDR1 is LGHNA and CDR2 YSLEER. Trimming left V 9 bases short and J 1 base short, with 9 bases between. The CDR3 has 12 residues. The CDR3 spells CASCTGNTEAFF. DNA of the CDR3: TGCGCCAGTTGTACGGGGAACACTGAAGCTTTCTTT.

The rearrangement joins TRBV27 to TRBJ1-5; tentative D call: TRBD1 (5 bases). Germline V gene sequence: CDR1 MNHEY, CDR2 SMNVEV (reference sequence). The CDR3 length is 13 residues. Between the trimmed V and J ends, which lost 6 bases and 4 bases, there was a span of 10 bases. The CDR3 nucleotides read TGTGCCAGCAGGCGGCAGGGTAATCAGCCCCAGCATTTT. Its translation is CASRRQGNQPQHF.

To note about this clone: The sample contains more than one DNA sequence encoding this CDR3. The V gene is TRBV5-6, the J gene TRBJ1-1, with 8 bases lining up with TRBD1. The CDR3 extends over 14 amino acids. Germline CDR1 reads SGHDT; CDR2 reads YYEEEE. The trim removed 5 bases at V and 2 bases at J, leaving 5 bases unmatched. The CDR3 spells CASSPGGRNTEAFF. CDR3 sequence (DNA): TGTGCCAGCAGTCCAGGGGGCCGCAACACTGAAGCTTTCTTT.

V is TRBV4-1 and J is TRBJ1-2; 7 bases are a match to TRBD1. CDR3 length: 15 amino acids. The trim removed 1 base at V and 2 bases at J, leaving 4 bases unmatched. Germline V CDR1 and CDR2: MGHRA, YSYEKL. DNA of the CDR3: TGCGCCAGCAGCCAAGGACAGGGCGGGAACTATGGCTACACCTTC. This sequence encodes CASSQGQGGNYGYTF.

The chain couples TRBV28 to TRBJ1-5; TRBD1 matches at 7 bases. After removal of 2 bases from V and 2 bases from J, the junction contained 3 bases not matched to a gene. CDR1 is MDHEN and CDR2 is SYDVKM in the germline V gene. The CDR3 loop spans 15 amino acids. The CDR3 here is CASSLRGQGNQPQHF. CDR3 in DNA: TGTGCCAGCAGTTTAAGGGGGCAAGGCAATCAGCCCCAGCATTTT.

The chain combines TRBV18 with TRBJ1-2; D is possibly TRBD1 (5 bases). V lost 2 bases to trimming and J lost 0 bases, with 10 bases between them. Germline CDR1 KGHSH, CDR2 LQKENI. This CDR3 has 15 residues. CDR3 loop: CASSPGADTNYGYTF. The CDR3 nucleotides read TGTGCCAGCTCACCAGGGGCGGATACTAACTATGGCTACACCTTC.